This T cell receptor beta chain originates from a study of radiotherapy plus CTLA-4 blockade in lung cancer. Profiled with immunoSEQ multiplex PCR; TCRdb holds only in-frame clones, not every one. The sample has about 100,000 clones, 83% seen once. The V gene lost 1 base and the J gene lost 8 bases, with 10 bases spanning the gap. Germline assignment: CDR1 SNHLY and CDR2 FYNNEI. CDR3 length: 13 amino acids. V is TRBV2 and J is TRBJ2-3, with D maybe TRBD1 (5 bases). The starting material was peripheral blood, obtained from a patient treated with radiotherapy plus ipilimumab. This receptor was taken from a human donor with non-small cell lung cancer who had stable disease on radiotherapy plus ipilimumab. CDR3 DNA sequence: TGTGCCAGCAGTGAAGTCCAGGGCCCTACGCAGTATTTT. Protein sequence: CASSEVQGPTQYF.